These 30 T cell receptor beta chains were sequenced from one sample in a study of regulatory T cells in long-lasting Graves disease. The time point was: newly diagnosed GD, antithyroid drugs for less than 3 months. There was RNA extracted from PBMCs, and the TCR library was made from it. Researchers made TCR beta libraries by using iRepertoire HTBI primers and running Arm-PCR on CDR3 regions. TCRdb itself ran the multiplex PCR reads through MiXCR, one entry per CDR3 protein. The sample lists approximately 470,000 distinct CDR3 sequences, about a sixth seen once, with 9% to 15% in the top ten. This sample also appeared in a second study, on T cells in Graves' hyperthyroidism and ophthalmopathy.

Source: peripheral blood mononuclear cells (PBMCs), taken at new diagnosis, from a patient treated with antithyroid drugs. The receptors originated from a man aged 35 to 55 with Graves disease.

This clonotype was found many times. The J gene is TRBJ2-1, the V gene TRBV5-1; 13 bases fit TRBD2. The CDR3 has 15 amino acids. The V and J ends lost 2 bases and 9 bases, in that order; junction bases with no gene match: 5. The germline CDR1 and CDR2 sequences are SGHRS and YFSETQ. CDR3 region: CASSFGLAGESEQFF. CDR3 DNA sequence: TGCGCCAGCAGCTTCGGACTAGCGGGAGAGAGTGAGCAGTTCTTC. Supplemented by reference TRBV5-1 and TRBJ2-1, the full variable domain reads KAGVTQTPRYLIKTRGQQVTLSCSPISGHRSVSWYQQTPGQGLQFLFEYFSETQRNKGNFPGRFSGRQFSNSRSEMNVSTLELGDSALYLCASSFGLAGESEQFFGPGTRLTVL.

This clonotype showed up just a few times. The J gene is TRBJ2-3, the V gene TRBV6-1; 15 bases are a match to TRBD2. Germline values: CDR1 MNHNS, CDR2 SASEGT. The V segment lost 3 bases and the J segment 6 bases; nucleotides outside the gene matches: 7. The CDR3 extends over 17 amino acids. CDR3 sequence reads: CASSDPPGLAGGDTQYF. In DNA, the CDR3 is TGTGCCAGCAGTGACCCCCCAGGACTAGCGGGAGGGGATACGCAGTATTTT.

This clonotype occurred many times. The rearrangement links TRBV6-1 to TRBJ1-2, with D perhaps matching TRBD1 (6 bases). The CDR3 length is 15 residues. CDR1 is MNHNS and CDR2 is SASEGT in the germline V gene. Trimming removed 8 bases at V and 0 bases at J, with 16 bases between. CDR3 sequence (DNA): TGTGCCAGCCTCAGGACAGCGACAGCTAACTATGGCTACACCTTC. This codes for CASLRTATANYGYTF.

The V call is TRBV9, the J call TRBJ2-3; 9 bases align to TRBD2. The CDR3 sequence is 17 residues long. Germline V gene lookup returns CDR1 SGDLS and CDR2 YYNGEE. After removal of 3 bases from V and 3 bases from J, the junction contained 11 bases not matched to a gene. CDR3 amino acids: CASSDTIPGLATDTQYF. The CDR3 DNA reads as TGTGCCAGCAGCGACACAATACCGGGACTAGCAACAGATACGCAGTATTTT.

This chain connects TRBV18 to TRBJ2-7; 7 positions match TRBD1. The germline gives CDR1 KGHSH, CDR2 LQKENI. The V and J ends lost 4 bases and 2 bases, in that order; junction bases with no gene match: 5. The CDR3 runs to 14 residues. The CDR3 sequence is CASSLDRITYEQYF. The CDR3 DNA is TGTGCCAGCTCACTGGACAGGATCACCTACGAGCAGTACTTC. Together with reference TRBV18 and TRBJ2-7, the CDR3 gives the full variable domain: NAGVMQNPRHLVRRRGQEARLRCSPMKGHSHVYWYRQLPEEGLKFMVYLQKENIIDESGMPKERFSAEFPKEGPSILRIQQVVRGDSAAYFCASSLDRITYEQYFGPGTRLTVT.

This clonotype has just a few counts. CDR3 in amino acids: CSAGGIELAEASYEQYF. The CDR3 DNA follows: TGCAGTGCTGGGGGGATCGAACTAGCGGAGGCCTCCTACGAGCAGTACTTC. V usage is TRBV20-1 and J usage is TRBJ2-7; 8 nucleotides match TRBD2. The CDR3 has 17 amino acids. The J segment lost 0 bases and the V segment lost 5 bases, leaving 15 bases of the junction unmatched. Germline V lookup: CDR1 DFQATT, CDR2 SNEGSKA (reference sequence).

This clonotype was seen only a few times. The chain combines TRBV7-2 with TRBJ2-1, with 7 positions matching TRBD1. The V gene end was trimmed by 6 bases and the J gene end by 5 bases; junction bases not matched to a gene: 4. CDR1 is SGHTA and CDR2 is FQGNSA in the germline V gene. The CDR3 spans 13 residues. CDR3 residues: CASRQGWNNEQFF. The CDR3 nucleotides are TGTGCCAGCAGACAGGGGTGGAACAATGAGCAGTTCTTC.

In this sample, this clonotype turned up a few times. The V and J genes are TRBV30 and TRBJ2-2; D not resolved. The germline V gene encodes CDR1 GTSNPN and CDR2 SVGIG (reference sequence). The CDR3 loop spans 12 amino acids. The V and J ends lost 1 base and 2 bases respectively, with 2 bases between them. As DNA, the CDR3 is TGTGCCTGGAGTGCCAACACCGGGGAGCTGTTTTTT. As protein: CAWSANTGELFF.

CDR3 coding DNA: TGCGCCAGCAGCCAAGATTTAGCGGGAGGGCCAGGAGCAGATACGCAGTATTTT. It yields the protein CASSQDLAGGPGADTQYF. The chain combines TRBV4-1 with TRBJ2-3; TRBD2 matches 11 bases. J gave up 4 bases and V 0 bases, and 9 bases lay outside the gene matches. This CDR3 spans 18 amino acids. Per the germline V gene, CDR1 is MGHRA and CDR2 is YSYEKL.

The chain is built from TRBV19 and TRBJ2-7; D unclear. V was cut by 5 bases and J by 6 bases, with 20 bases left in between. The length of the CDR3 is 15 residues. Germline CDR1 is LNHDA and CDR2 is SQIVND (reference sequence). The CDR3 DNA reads TGTGCCAGTAGTCTTTCCACGGGCCTCAGAACCGAGCAGTACTTC. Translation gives CASSLSTGLRTEQYF.

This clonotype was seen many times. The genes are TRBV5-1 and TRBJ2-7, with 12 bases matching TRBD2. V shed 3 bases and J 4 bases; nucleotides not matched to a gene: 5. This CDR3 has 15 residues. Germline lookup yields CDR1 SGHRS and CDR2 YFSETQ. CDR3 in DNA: TGCGCCAGCAGCTCTGGACTAGCGGGACAGTACGAGCAGTACTTC. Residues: CASSSGLAGQYEQYF.

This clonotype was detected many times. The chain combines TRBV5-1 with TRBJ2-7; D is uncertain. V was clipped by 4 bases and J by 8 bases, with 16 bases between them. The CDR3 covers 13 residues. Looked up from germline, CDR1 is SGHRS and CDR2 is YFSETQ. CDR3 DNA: TGCGCCAGCAGCCCTGGGCCTCTTGAGAAGCAGTACTTC. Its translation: CASSPGPLEKQYF. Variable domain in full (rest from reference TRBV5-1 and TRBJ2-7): KAGVTQTPRYLIKTRGQQVTLSCSPISGHRSVSWYQQTPGQGLQFLFEYFSETQRNKGNFPGRFSGRQFSNSRSEMNVSTLELGDSALYLCASSPGPLEKQYFGPGTRLTVT.

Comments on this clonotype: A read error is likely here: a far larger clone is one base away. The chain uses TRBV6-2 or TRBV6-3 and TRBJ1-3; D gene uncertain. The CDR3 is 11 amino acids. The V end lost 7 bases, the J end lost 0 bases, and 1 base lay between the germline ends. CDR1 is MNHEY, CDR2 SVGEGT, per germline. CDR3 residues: CASNSGNTIYF. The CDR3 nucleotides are TGTGCCAGCAACTCTGGAAACACCATATATTTT.

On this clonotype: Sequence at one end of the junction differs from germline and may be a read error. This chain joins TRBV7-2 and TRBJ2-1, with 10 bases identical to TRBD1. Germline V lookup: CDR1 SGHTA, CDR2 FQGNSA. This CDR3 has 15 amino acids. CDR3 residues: CASNLTGQGLREQFF. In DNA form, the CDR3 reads TGTGCCAGCAACTTAACGGGACAGGGGCTTAGGGAGCAGTTCTTC.

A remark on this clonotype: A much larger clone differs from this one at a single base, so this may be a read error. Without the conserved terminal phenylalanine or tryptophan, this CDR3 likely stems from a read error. The DNA for the CDR3 is TGTGCCACCAGCAGAGTACCTAGCGTCGTGGAGACCCAGTACCTC. This gives the protein CATSRVPSVVETQYL. The chain combines TRBV15 with TRBJ2-5; D perhaps matches TRBD2 (6 bases). V shed 1 base and J shed 5 bases, with 14 bases lying between them. The germline V gene encodes CDR1 LNHNV and CDR2 YYDKDF (reference sequence). The CDR3 loop spans 15 amino acids.

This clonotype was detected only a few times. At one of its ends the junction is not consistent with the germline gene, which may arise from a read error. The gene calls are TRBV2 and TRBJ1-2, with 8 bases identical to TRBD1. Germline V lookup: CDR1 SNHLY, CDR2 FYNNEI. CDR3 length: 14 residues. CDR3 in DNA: TGTGCCAGCAGGGAAGGACAGGGTGGCTATGGCTACACCTTC. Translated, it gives CASREGQGGYGYTF.

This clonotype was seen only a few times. The CDR3 coding sequence is TGCAGCGTTCTCGGACTAGCGGGAGCCCACGAGCAGTACTTC. It translates to CSVLGLAGAHEQYF. The chain couples TRBV29-1 to TRBJ2-7; 13 nucleotides agree with TRBD2. J lost 5 bases, V lost 5 bases, and 6 bases had no gene match. Per germline, CDR1 SQVTM and CDR2 ANQGSEA. The CDR3 loop spans 14 amino acids.

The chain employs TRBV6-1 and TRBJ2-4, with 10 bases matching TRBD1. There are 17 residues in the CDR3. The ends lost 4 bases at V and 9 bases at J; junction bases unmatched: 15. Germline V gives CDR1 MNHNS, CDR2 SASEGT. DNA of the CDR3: TGTGCCAGCAGTGTCCGGGACAGGGGTTCCATCTTAGCCATTCAGTACTTC. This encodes CASSVRDRGSILAIQYF.

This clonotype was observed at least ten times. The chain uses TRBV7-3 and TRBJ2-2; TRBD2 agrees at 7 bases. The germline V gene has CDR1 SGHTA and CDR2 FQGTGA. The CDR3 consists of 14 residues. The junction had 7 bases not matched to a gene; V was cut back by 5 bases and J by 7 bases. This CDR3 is CASSLGGEDGELFF. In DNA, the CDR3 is TGTGCCAGCAGCCTGGGGGGGGAAGACGGGGAGCTGTTTTTT. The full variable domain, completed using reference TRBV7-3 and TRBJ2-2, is GAGVSQTPSNKVTEKGKYVELRCDPISGHTALYWYRQSLGQGPEFLIYFQGTGAADDSGLPNDRFFAVRPEGSVSTLKIQRTERGDSAVYLCASSLGGEDGELFFGEGSRLTVL.

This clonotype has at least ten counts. In nucleotides, the CDR3 is TGCAGTGCTAGAGATGCGGCTAGCGGGAATAATGAGCAGTTCTTC. Encoded protein: CSARDAASGNNEQFF. The chain recombines TRBV20-1 with TRBJ2-1; 9 bases are shared with TRBD2. CDR1 and CDR2 from the germline V gene are DFQATT and SNEGSKA (reference sequence). The CDR3 has 15 residues. Unmatched junction bases numbered 7, after V lost 0 bases and J lost 7 bases.

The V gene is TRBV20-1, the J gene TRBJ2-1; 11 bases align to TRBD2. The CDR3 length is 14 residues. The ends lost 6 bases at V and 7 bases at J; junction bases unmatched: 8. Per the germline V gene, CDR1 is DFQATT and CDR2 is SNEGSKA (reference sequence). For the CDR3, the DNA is TGCAGTGCAACACTAGCGGGAGTGGCAAATGAGCAGTTCTTC. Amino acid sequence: CSATLAGVANEQFF.

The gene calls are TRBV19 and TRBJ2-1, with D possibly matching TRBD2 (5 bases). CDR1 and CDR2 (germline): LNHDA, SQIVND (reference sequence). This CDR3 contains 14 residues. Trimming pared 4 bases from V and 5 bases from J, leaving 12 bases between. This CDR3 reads CASSRSSSNNEQFF. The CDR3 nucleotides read TGTGCCAGTAGTAGGTCTAGCAGCAACAATGAGCAGTTCTTC. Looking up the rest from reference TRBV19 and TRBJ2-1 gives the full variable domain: DGGITQSPKYLFRKEGQNVTLSCEQNLNHDAMYWYRQDPGQGLRLIYYSQIVNDFQKGDIAEGYSVSREKKESFPLTVTSAQKNPTAFYLCASSRSSSNNEQFFGPGTRLTVL.

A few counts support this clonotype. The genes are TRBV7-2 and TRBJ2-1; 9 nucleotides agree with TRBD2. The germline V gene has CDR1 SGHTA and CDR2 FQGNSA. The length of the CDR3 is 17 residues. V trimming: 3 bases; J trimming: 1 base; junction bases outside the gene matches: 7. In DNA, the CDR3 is TGTGCCAGCAGCTTCGGGCCCAGCGGGAGGTCCTACAATGAGCAGTTCTTC. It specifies CASSFGPSGRSYNEQFF.

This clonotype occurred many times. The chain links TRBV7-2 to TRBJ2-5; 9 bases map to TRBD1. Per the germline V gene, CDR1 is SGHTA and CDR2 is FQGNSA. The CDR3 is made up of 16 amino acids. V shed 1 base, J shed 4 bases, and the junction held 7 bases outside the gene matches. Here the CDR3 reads CASSLGTGGMSETQYF. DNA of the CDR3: TGTGCCAGCAGCTTAGGAACAGGGGGCATGTCAGAGACCCAGTACTTC.

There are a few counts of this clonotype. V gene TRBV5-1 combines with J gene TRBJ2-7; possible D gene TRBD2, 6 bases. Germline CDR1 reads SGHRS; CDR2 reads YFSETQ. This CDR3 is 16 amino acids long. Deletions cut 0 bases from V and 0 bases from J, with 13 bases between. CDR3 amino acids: CASSLDIAANSYEQYF. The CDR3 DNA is TGCGCCAGCAGCTTGGACATAGCGGCCAACTCCTACGAGCAGTACTTC.

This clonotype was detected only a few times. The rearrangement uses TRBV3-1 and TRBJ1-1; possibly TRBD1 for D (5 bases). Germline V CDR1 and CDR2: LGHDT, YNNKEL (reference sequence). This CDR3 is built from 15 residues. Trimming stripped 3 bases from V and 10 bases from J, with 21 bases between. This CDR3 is CASSHYPQGLERAFF. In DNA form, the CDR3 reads TGTGCCAGCAGCCATTATCCCCAGGGACTTGAACGAGCTTTCTTT.

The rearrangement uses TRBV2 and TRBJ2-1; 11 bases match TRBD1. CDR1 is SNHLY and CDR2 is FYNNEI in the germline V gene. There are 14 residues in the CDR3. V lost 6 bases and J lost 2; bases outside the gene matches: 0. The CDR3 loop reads CASRDRGPYNEQFF. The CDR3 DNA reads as TGTGCCAGCAGGGACAGGGGGCCCTACAATGAGCAGTTCTTC.

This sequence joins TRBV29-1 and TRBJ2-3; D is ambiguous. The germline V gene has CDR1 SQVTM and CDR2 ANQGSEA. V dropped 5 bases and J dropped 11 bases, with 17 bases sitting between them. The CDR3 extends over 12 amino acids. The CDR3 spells CSVLDIPFLQYF. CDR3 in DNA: TGCAGCGTTCTCGATATTCCTTTCTTGCAGTATTTT.

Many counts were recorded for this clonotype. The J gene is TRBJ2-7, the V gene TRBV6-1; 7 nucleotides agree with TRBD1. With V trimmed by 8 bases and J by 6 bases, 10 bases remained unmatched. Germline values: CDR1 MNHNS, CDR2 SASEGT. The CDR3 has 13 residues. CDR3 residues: CASSLAGGVEQYF. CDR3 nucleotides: TGTGCCAGCTCTCTGGCAGGGGGAGTCGAGCAGTACTTC.

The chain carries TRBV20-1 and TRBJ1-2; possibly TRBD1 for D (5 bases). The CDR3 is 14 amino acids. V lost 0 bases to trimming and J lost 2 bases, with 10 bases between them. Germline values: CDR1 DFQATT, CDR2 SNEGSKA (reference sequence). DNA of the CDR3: TGCAGTGCTAGAGATAGGGCAGGGAACTATGGCTACACCTTC. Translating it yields CSARDRAGNYGYTF.